This entry lists 31 T cell receptor beta chains sequenced from one sample in a study of sequential checkpoint blockade in melanoma. Produced via immunoSEQ multiplex PCR; TCRdb's table is partial and in-frame only. This sample carries about 3,700 clones, approximately 25% of them seen once, and the ten largest clones take approximately 13%. Stated treatment: randomized to nivolumab then ipilimumab (arm A) or the reverse (arm B). The specimen was tumor tissue (inferred from file names), collected from a patient given nivolumab and ipilimumab in sequence. Receptors originate from a human donor with melanoma.

The rearrangement links TRBV5-1 to TRBJ2-1, with a tentative D call TRBD1 (6 bases). The CDR3 contains 16 residues. Trimming stripped 2 bases from V and 0 bases from J, with 12 bases between. Per germline, CDR1 SGHRS and CDR2 YFSETQ. CDR3 DNA: TGCGCCAGCAGCTTTAACACAGGGCACTCCTACAATGAGCAGTTCTTC. Its protein product is CASSFNTGHSYNEQFF.

This clone is medium-sized by share. V is TRBV11-3 and J is TRBJ2-2; the D gene is possibly TRBD2 (6 bases). Per germline, CDR1 SGHNT and CDR2 YENEEA. The CDR3 consists of 14 residues. With 5 bases removed from V and 6 bases from J, the gap between germline ends came to 13 bases. The CDR3 here is CASSPRTTAGELFF. Here the CDR3 DNA reads TGTGCCAGCAGCCCAAGGACTACTGCCGGGGAGCTGTTTTTT.

The chain joins TRBV9 to TRBJ2-3; 10 bases are a match to TRBD2. With V trimmed by 3 bases and J by 2 bases, 9 bases remained unmatched. Germline V gene sequence: CDR1 SGDLS, CDR2 YYNGEE. This CDR3 spans 17 amino acids. The CDR3: CASSDLSGGVVTDTQYF. The CDR3 coding sequence is TGTGCCAGCAGCGACTTAAGCGGGGGGGTCGTCACAGATACGCAGTATTTT. The whole variable domain, filled in from reference TRBV9 and TRBJ2-3, reads DSGVTQTPKHLITATGQRVTLRCSPRSGDLSVYWYQQSLDQGLQFLIQYYNGEERAKGNILERFSAQQFPDLHSELNLSSLELGDSALYFCASSDLSGGVVTDTQYFGPGTRLTVL.

This clone was counted many times. This chain joins TRBV11-3 and TRBJ2-5, with TRBD1 identical over 8 bases. The CDR3 loop spans 14 amino acids. Germline V CDR1 and CDR2: SGHNT, YENEEA. V was clipped by 4 bases and J by 5 bases; unmatched bases: 6. CDR3: CASSYQGARETQYF. The CDR3 bases are TGTGCCAGCAGCTATCAGGGGGCCAGGGAGACCCAGTACTTC. The full variable domain, in which reference TRBV11-3 and TRBJ2-5 provide the parts outside the CDR3, is EAGVVQSPRYKIIEKKQPVAFWCNPISGHNTLYWYLQNLGQGPELLIRYENEEAVDDSQLPKDRFSAERLKGVDSTLKIQPAELGDSAVYLCASSYQGARETQYFGPGTRLLVL.

V gene TRBV29-1 combines with J gene TRBJ1-2; possible D gene TRBD1, 5 bases. Germline assignment: CDR1 SQVTM and CDR2 ANQGSEA. The CDR3 has 13 residues. Trimming cost V 5 bases and J 2 bases, with 12 bases left between them. Here the CDR3 DNA reads TGCAGCGTTTTAAGCTGGGGGAACTATGGCTACACCTTC. Translated, it gives CSVLSWGNYGYTF. The full variable domain, in which reference TRBV29-1 and TRBJ1-2 provide the parts outside the CDR3, is SAVISQKPSRDICQRGTSLTIQCQVDSQVTMMFWYRQQPGQSLTLIATANQGSEATYESGFVIDKFPISRPNLTFSTLTVSNMSPEDSSIYLCSVLSWGNYGYTFGSGTRLTVV.

This clone was recorded a few times. The chain combines TRBV6-8 with TRBJ2-2, with a tentative D call TRBD1 (6 bases). The CDR3 consists of 15 residues. Germline lookup yields CDR1 MNHGY and CDR2 SAAAGT. The V end was cut by 6 bases, the J end by 2 bases, with 13 bases between. CDR3 in DNA: TGTGCCAGCAGCCGACAGGAAATAAACACCGGGGAGCTGTTTTTT. Translation gives CASSRQEINTGELFF.

This chain joins TRBV25-1 and TRBJ1-6; D call uncertain. Germline-derived CDR1 and CDR2 are MGHDK and SYGVNS. V was clipped by 1 base and J by 0 bases, with 4 bases between them. This CDR3 contains 15 residues. CDR3 sequence: CASSELHSYNSPLHF. The DNA of the CDR3 is TGTGCCAGCAGTGAATTACACTCCTATAATTCACCCCTCCACTTT.

This clone ranks as medium-sized. The rearrangement joins TRBV6-8 to TRBJ2-7; 7 bases match TRBD1. Germline CDR1 MNHGY, CDR2 SAAAGT. The CDR3 length is 12 residues. V trimming: 5 bases; J trimming: 6 bases; junction bases outside the gene matches: 4. This CDR3 reads CASSGQGVEQYF. The DNA for the CDR3 is TGTGCCAGCAGTGGTCAGGGGGTCGAGCAGTACTTC.

This clone was found a few times. V gene TRBV6-8 combines with J gene TRBJ2-7; D gene ambiguous. The CDR3 consists of 12 residues. Looked up from germline, CDR1 is MNHGY and CDR2 is SAAAGT. Trimming pared 2 bases from V and 3 bases from J, leaving 5 bases between. CDR3 loop: CASSYKGYEQYF. The CDR3 bases are TGTGCCAGCAGTTACAAGGGCTACGAGCAGTACTTC.

The sample holds a few counts of this clone. V gene TRBV28 combines with J gene TRBJ2-7; the D gene is possibly TRBD2 (6 bases). Per germline, CDR1 MDHEN and CDR2 SYDVKM. The CDR3 contains 13 residues. Trimming stripped 6 bases from V and 4 bases from J, with 13 bases between. The chain's CDR3 is CASRPGGLYEQYF. CDR3 DNA: TGTGCCAGCAGACCTGGGGGGTTATACGAGCAGTACTTC.

The genes are TRBV28 and TRBJ1-1, with a possible D match to TRBD1 (5 bases). Trimming removed 3 bases from V and 6 bases from J, with 17 bases in between. Per germline, CDR1 MDHEN and CDR2 SYDVKM. The CDR3 consists of 15 residues. The CDR3 coding sequence is TGTGCCAGCAGTTTGGGGGTTACAGGTTCTCCTGAAGCTTTCTTT. Translating it yields CASSLGVTGSPEAFF.

This clone was seen only a few times. The chain is built from TRBV28 and TRBJ1-2; a possible D gene is TRBD1 (6 bases). Trimming shortened V by 4 bases and J by 6 bases, and 18 bases separated the two germline ends. The germline CDR1 and CDR2 sequences are MDHEN and SYDVKM. The CDR3 consists of 15 residues. CDR3 nucleotides: TGTGCCAGCAGTTATCTGGGGGGGCGCAGGGATGGCTACACCTTC. This sequence encodes CASSYLGGRRDGYTF.

The chain links TRBV18 to TRBJ2-7; 8 bases are shared with TRBD1. The CDR3 extends over 14 amino acids. Germline loops: CDR1 KGHSH, CDR2 LQKENI. V was pared by 5 bases and J by 3 bases, with 6 bases of the junction left unmatched. CDR3 DNA sequence: TGTGCCAGCTCAACCGCCGGGACAGGCTACGAGCAGTACTTC. Its translation is CASSTAGTGYEQYF.

This clone is medium-sized by share. J is TRBJ2-7 and V is TRBV6-8; TRBD1 is a possible D gene (5 bases). Germline CDR1 MNHGY, CDR2 SAAAGT. V lost 0 bases and J 3 bases, leaving 6 bases between the germline ends. This CDR3 has 13 residues. CDR3 in DNA: TGTGCCAGCAGTTACTCGGACAACTACGAGCAGTACTTC. It specifies CASSYSDNYEQYF.

This clone was recorded only once. CDR3 region: CASMQNLNTEAFF. CDR3 sequence (DNA): TGTGCCAGTATGCAAAATTTGAACACTGAAGCTTTCTTT. The V and J genes are TRBV19 and TRBJ1-1; the D is unclear. Germline V CDR1 and CDR2: LNHDA, SQIVND (reference sequence). Trimming stripped 7 bases from V and 0 bases from J, with 9 bases between. CDR3 length: 13 amino acids.

This chain links TRBV9 with TRBJ2-3; TRBD1 matches 8 bases. J was trimmed by 3 bases and V by 3 bases; bases with no gene match: 9. CDR3 length: 16 amino acids. The germline V gene has CDR1 SGDLS and CDR2 YYNGEE. CDR3 protein: CASSETGASRTDTQYF. CDR3 in DNA: TGTGCCAGCAGCGAGACAGGGGCTTCTAGGACAGATACGCAGTATTTT.

V is TRBV6-8 and J is TRBJ1-2, with D possibly matching TRBD1 (6 bases). V dropped 2 bases and J dropped 8 bases, with 18 bases sitting between them. The CDR3 extends over 15 amino acids. Per the germline V gene, CDR1 is MNHGY and CDR2 is SAAAGT. Written as DNA, the CDR3 is TGTGCCAGCAGTTACGCCGACAGGACGACGAGGGGCTACACCTTC. Translation: CASSYADRTTRGYTF.

Sample share makes this clone medium-sized. The J gene is TRBJ2-1, the V gene TRBV11-3; D might be TRBD1 (5 bases). The V end lost 3 bases, the J end lost 9 bases, and 15 bases lay between the germline ends. CDR3 length: 14 amino acids. CDR1 is SGHNT and CDR2 is YENEEA in the germline V gene. CDR3 protein: CASSLDGAPGEQFF. The DNA of the CDR3 is TGTGCCAGCAGCTTGGATGGGGCTCCGGGTGAGCAGTTCTTC. Using reference TRBV11-3 and TRBJ2-1 for the parts outside the CDR3, the full variable domain is EAGVVQSPRYKIIEKKQPVAFWCNPISGHNTLYWYLQNLGQGPELLIRYENEEAVDDSQLPKDRFSAERLKGVDSTLKIQPAELGDSAVYLCASSLDGAPGEQFFGPGTRLTVL.

This rearrangement joins TRBV5-1 to TRBJ1-1; 8 nucleotides agree with TRBD1. The CDR3 extends over 16 amino acids. Germline V gene lookup returns CDR1 SGHRS and CDR2 YFSETQ. J lost 0 bases, V lost 0 bases, and 4 bases had no gene match. CDR3 region: CASSLVAGGMNTEAFF. For the CDR3, the DNA is TGCGCCAGCAGCTTGGTGGCAGGGGGCATGAACACTGAAGCTTTCTTT.

The rearrangement uses TRBV9 and TRBJ1-2; D is possibly TRBD1 (6 bases). CDR3 length equals 12 residues. Trimming removed 7 bases from V and 8 bases from J, with 15 bases in between. Germline assignment: CDR1 SGDLS and CDR2 YYNGEE. CDR3 nucleotide sequence: TGTGCCAGCTTAGGACAGCCACTCGGCTACACCTTC. This translates into CASLGQPLGYTF.

A few counts support this clone. The V and J genes are TRBV6-8 and TRBJ2-2, with TRBD1 matching over 7 bases. CDR1 and CDR2 from the germline V gene are MNHGY and SAAAGT. V shed 10 bases and J 0 bases; nucleotides not matched to a gene: 5. This CDR3 contains 14 residues. Written as DNA, the CDR3 is TGTGCCATTACCGGGACAGCGAACACCGGGGAGCTGTTTTTT. Amino acids: CAITGTANTGELFF.

In its sample, this clone was seen many times. The chain recombines TRBV9 with TRBJ1-4; D may be TRBD1 (5 bases). Trimming cost V 0 bases and J 3 bases, with 12 bases left between them. The CDR3 covers 16 residues. CDR1 is SGDLS and CDR2 is YYNGEE in the germline V gene. The CDR3 is CASSVALDTSNEKLFF. The CDR3 bases are TGTGCCAGCAGCGTAGCTTTGGACACATCTAATGAAAAACTGTTTTTT.

CDR3 DNA sequence: TGCAGCGCCCTTGGACTAGCGGGGTCCGAGCAGTACTTC. Translation gives CSALGLAGSEQYF. The chain links TRBV29-1 to TRBJ2-7; 12 bases agree with TRBD2. CDR1 is SQVTM, CDR2 ANQGSEA, per germline. V lost 7 bases, J lost 6 bases, and 7 bases stayed unmatched. The CDR3 sequence is 13 residues long.

This clone is large. The V and J genes are TRBV11-3 and TRBJ1-1; D is uncertain. V was cut by 1 base and J by 0 bases, with 6 bases left in between. Germline V lookup: CDR1 SGHNT, CDR2 YENEEA. The CDR3 extends over 14 amino acids. CDR3 residues: CASSLVGMNTEAFF. CDR3 bases: TGTGCCAGCAGCTTAGTGGGGATGAACACTGAAGCTTTCTTT.

This sequence joins TRBV15 and TRBJ1-5; 8 positions match TRBD1. Germline V lookup: CDR1 LNHNV, CDR2 YYDKDF (reference sequence). V trimming: 6 bases; J trimming: 2 bases; junction bases outside the gene matches: 6. This CDR3 is 15 amino acids long. The CDR3 loop is CATREDRDGNQPQHF. The CDR3 DNA is TGTGCCACCAGAGAGGACAGGGATGGCAATCAGCCCCAGCATTTT.

The J gene is TRBJ2-1, the V gene TRBV6-8; the match to TRBD1 covers 8 bases. Losses at the gene ends were 6 bases for V and 7 bases for J; bases not matched to a gene: 8. Germline values: CDR1 MNHGY, CDR2 SAAAGT. This CDR3 comprises 14 residues. The CDR3 DNA reads as TGTGCCAGCAGCCGAGGACAGGGAAGAAATGAGCAGTTCTTC. Protein: CASSRGQGRNEQFF.

The sample holds a few counts of this clone. The chain joins TRBV11-3 to TRBJ2-1; 10 nucleotides line up with TRBD2. CDR3 length: 15 residues. Germline trimming cut 2 bases from V and 8 bases from J; bases unmatched to any gene: 6. The germline V gene encodes CDR1 SGHNT and CDR2 YENEEA. The CDR3 loop is CASSLPLAGVDEQFF. CDR3 nucleotides: TGTGCCAGCAGCTTACCCCTAGCGGGGGTGGATGAGCAGTTCTTC.

In its sample, this clone ranks as medium-sized. The CDR3: CASSYGGTSGYNEQFF. The CDR3 DNA is TGTGCCAGCAGTTACGGGGGGACTAGCGGTTACAATGAGCAGTTCTTC. This chain joins TRBV6-8 and TRBJ2-1; 11 bases are a match to TRBD2. The CDR3 runs to 16 residues. Germline CDR1 MNHGY, CDR2 SAAAGT. With V trimmed by 2 bases and J by 4 bases, 4 bases remained unmatched.

The rearrangement joins TRBV19 to TRBJ1-5; tentative D call: TRBD1 (5 bases). Per the germline V gene, CDR1 is LNHDA and CDR2 is SQIVND (reference sequence). V shed 1 base and J shed 5 bases, with 12 bases lying between them. The CDR3 contains 15 residues. The CDR3 sequence: CASSIGGGGDQPQHF. The CDR3 DNA is TGTGCCAGTAGTATAGGGGGCGGGGGGGATCAGCCCCAGCATTTT.

This clone was seen many times. The rearrangement joins TRBV11-3 to TRBJ2-1; tentatively, D is TRBD2 (7 bases). The V gene's germline CDR1 is SGHNT and CDR2 YENEEA. The CDR3 extends over 15 amino acids. V was clipped by 7 bases and J by 3 bases, with 16 bases between them. CDR3 DNA: TGTGCCAGCAAAAAGGCGGGGGCCTTCTACAATGAGCAGTTCTTC. This gives the protein CASKKAGAFYNEQFF.

The gene calls are TRBV30 and TRBJ1-1; D is uncertain. V was cut by 4 bases and J by 0 bases, with 12 bases left in between. This CDR3 contains 14 residues. Germline lookup yields CDR1 GTSNPN and CDR2 SVGIG (reference sequence). The CDR3 loop is CAWNLRNLNTEAFF. The CDR3 nucleotides are TGTGCCTGGAATCTCCGGAATTTGAACACTGAAGCTTTCTTT.